This TCR beta chain is drawn from a study of identical twins. General study points: The presence of invariant MAIT and iNKT cells could partly confound analyses of zero-insertion sequences. With abundant cord blood beta clonotypes, insertions were fewer; memory repertoires showed no such pattern. In drawing conclusions, the study used cross-sectional statistical analysis and did not follow the same donors.

Trimming removed 6 bases from V and 2 bases from J, with 15 bases in between. The CDR3 loop spans 15 amino acids. MiXCR, applied by TCRdb to the 5' RACE reads, yields one record per CDR3 protein. The repertoire includes about 920,000 distinct CDR3 sequences, roughly 12% of them detected once, and around 1.5% sits in the top ten. As regards this clonotype: The target antigen is unknown.

A further study also used this sample, focusing on yellow fever vaccine responses in identical twins.

The receptor comes from a woman aged 18-29 years in good health. Sample: PBMCs. The chain couples TRBV12-3 or TRBV12-4 to TRBJ2-3, with a possible D match to TRBD1 (6 bases). CDR3 nucleotides: TGTGCCAGCAGGACCGGGACATATTTCACAGATACGCAGTATTTT. Translated: CASRTGTYFTDTQYF.